Included here is one T cell receptor (beta chain) sequence, with context. Antigen: not known. This sample was taken from a study of OX40 agonist ivuxolimab in advanced cancers. Study details: Patients were given ivuxolimab, an antibody that agonizes OX40 (CD134). People who had prior anti-PD-1, anti-PD-L1 or anti-CTLA-4 therapy could take part, and around 39% had some. Study-wide points: There were, on average, more expanded clones in CD8+ T cells than in CD4+.

TCRdb keeps only in-frame clones here, not all; method: immunoSEQ multiplex PCR. The data contain more than 85,000 clones, about 90% of them singletons. V lost 1 base and J lost 5; bases outside the gene matches: 12. Looked up from germline, CDR1 is SQVTM and CDR2 is ANQGSEA. The CDR3 is 16 amino acids. The origin of this receptor is an adult with an advanced solid tumor such as melanoma, head and neck, liver or kidney cancer. V usage is TRBV29-1 and J usage is TRBJ2-5, with TRBD1 matching over 8 bases. Material: CD4+ or CD8+ T cells sorted from blood, obtained in a trial of the OX40 agonist ivuxolimab. The CDR3 protein is CSVEGGTGGLQETQYF. CDR3 DNA: TGCAGCGTTGAAGGTGGTACAGGGGGGCTACAGGAGACCCAGTACTTC.